This section outlines one TCR beta chain sequence together with its context. No antigen is known for it. The CDR3 sequence is 15 residues long. The germline gives CDR1 SQVTM, CDR2 ANQGSEA. The V gene end was trimmed by 7 bases and the J gene end by 0 bases; junction bases not matched to a gene: 10. The input for sorted-subset replicate PCRs was around 210 ng DNA, around 30,000 T cell genomes. The data were produced by immunoSEQ multiplex PCR, yet TCRdb's version contains in-frame clones alone and is incomplete. Here the sample spans about 2.1 million clones, around 93% being singletons. The naive CD8 fraction comprised CD45RO-negative cells positively selected for CCR7 and excluded terminally differentiated effector memory CD45RA+ cells. The entry originates in a study of shared clonotypes between healthy human individuals. Study-wide points: Non-shared clonotypes were found to have lower generation probabilities than the clonotypes that were shared by all four of the sorted-subset donors. Even with large depth, rarefaction showed that sorted-subset sequencing was incomplete. Among donors, clonotype sharing was expected to be affected by sequencing depth.

The receptor's source is a man in his late teens or twenties in good health. Some clones in this sample may be carry-over from other donors' samples. The chain combines TRBV29-1 with TRBJ2-7, with TRBD1 matching over 9 bases. Sequences were obtained from naive CD8+ T cells from PBMCs. CDR3 DNA: TGCAGCGCCCCCAGGGACAGGGCTTCCTCCTACGAGCAGTACTTC. Its translation is CSAPRDRASSYEQYF.